The clone carrying this TCR beta chain was found a few times. The data stem from a study of blood T cell repertoires in COVID-19. The overall study: Collection of acute and convalescent COVID-19 samples took place in the United States, Italy and Spain. In each case, the material was cDNA or gDNA derived from T cells, B-cell-depleted T cells, or PBMCs.

Methods used by the authors: Nucleated cell number was recorded as an estimate derived from reference gene primer amplification. TCRdb keeps only in-frame clones here, not all; method: immunoSEQ multiplex PCR. D and trimming were read from the DNA, whereas the V and J calls and clone size are those reported in that table. The table includes 60,000 to 95,000 clones, less than 85% detected once. V was shortened by 5 bases and J by 6 bases, with 14 bases between the two germline ends. Germline V CDR1 and CDR2: MNHEY, SVGAGI. This CDR3 has 13 residues. The material sequenced was peripheral blood. This clonotype originated in a human donor with acute or convalescent COVID-19. The donor label of this sample is uncertain. V is TRBV6-5 and J is TRBJ2-7, with D possibly matching TRBD1 (6 bases). CDR3 sequence reads: CASSRTASSEQYF. CDR3 DNA: TGTGCCAGCAGTCGGACAGCCTCCAGCGAGCAGTACTTC.